This T cell receptor (beta chain) was captured by sequencing in a study of T cell repertoires in cytomegalovirus infection. Overall study context: It was the public TCR beta signatures that indicated both CMV infection and matching HLA type.

Per the germline V gene, CDR1 is SGHVS and CDR2 is FNYEAQ. The CDR3 consists of 17 residues. V trimming: 5 bases; J trimming: 0 bases; junction bases outside the gene matches: 2. As to this clonotype: The antigen is unknown.

Regarding the study as a whole: There were HLA-C-restricted CMV-specific TCR beta clonotypes dominating the ex vivo response. Carriers of CMV plus the relevant HLA were identified by cumulative public TCR beta family frequency.

TCRdb reprocessed the reads with MiXCR, giving one entry per CDR3 protein. The table includes some 130,000 distinct CDR3 sequences, more than 30% detected once. This chain joins TRBV7-6 and TRBJ2-1; 15 bases fit TRBD2. The sequence was collected from a human donor in good health (CMV status not recorded). Some clones in this sample may be carry-over from other donors' samples. Material: CD8+ T cells from cultured PBMCs, obtained from culture after CMV antigen stimulation. CDR3 DNA sequence: TGTGCCAGCAGCGGGACTAGCGGGGGGCCCTCCTACAATGAGCAGTTCTTC. Protein product: CASSGTSGGPSYNEQFF.